The 20 T cell receptor beta chains below all came from one sample that was sequenced in a study of T-cell memory formation after mild COVID-19. MiXCR, applied by TCRdb to the 5' RACE reads, yields one record per CDR3 protein. The data show hundreds of thousands of distinct CDR3 sequences, with roughly 18% seen just once and over 9% held by the top ten. Material: PBMCs or a T cell subset sorted from them (not recorded which). All receptors derive from an adult woman who had mild COVID-19 (a few samples of this study predate the infection). Cell type and time point are not known.

This clonotype was detected many times. The chain has TRBV6-5 and TRBJ2-7, with D possibly being TRBD2 (6 bases). The CDR3 sequence is 14 residues long. Germline lookup yields CDR1 MNHEY and CDR2 SVGAGI. Trimming stripped 0 bases from V and 3 bases from J, with 9 bases between. The CDR3 is CASSYSEGVYEQYF. CDR3 nucleotides: TGTGCCAGCAGTTACTCGGAGGGAGTCTACGAGCAGTACTTC.

The J gene is TRBJ2-3, the V gene TRBV5-1, with 13 bases identical to TRBD2. The germline CDR1 and CDR2 sequences are SGHRS and YFSETQ. V was pared by 4 bases and J by 3 bases, with 11 bases of the junction left unmatched. This CDR3 comprises 18 residues. CDR3 protein: CASSLVPGLAGSTDTQYF. As DNA, the CDR3 is TGCGCCAGCAGCCTAGTTCCGGGACTAGCGGGATCGACAGATACGCAGTATTTT.

This clonotype was recorded at least ten times. The chain combines TRBV27 with TRBJ1-1; D gene uncertain. The germline gives CDR1 MNHEY, CDR2 SMNVEV (reference sequence). This CDR3 is built from 14 residues. Trimming removed 3 bases at V and 0 bases at J, with 8 bases between. The CDR3 nucleotides read TGTGCCAGCAGTTTGTCCAGCCTGAACACTGAAGCTTTCTTT. Translation: CASSLSSLNTEAFF.

In this sample, this clonotype turned up a few times. V is TRBV18 and J is TRBJ2-1; D unresolved. The V end lost 4 bases, the J end lost 8 bases, and 6 bases lay between the germline ends. Germline CDR1 KGHSH, CDR2 LQKENI. This CDR3 has 11 amino acids. The CDR3 bases are TGTGCCAGCTCACGCGGAGATGAGCAGTTCTTC. It encodes CASSRGDEQFF.

The rearrangement uses TRBV9 and TRBJ2-7; TRBD1 might be the D (6 bases). Germline V gives CDR1 SGDLS, CDR2 YYNGEE. This CDR3 is 16 amino acids long. V lost 1 base, J lost 0 bases, and 14 bases lay in between. CDR3 sequence reads: CASSVSQGSSSYEQYF. CDR3 in DNA: TGTGCCAGCAGCGTAAGTCAGGGGAGCAGCTCCTACGAGCAGTACTTC.

This clonotype turned up a few times. The chain employs TRBV5-1 and TRBJ2-1, with D possibly being TRBD1 (7 bases). This CDR3 has 14 residues. V lost 4 bases and J lost 6, with 14 bases in between. Germline lookup yields CDR1 SGHRS and CDR2 YFSETQ. The CDR3 here is CASSSHRGGNEQFF. The CDR3 DNA is TGCGCCAGCAGCAGTCACAGGGGAGGCAATGAGCAGTTCTTC.

This clonotype was seen more than once but under ten times. The J gene is TRBJ2-2, the V gene TRBV24-1; the D is unclear. This CDR3 region has 14 residues. Per the germline V gene, CDR1 is KGHDR and CDR2 is SFDVKD. V shed 9 bases and J shed 1 base, with 11 bases lying between them. The chain's CDR3 is CATGSRLNTGELFF. CDR3 sequence (DNA): TGTGCCACCGGGTCCAGGCTGAACACCGGGGAGCTGTTTTTT.

The chain has TRBV6-5 and TRBJ2-5; 7 nucleotides agree with TRBD2. Losses at the gene ends were 5 bases for V and 5 bases for J; bases not matched to a gene: 11. Germline V gene sequence: CDR1 MNHEY, CDR2 SVGAGI. CDR3 length: 15 amino acids. In DNA, the CDR3 is TGTGCCAGCAGTACTTCTAGCGGACGGAGGGAGACCCAGTACTTC. This codes for CASSTSSGRRETQYF.

This clonotype was observed a few times. J is TRBJ1-5 and V is TRBV5-6, with 7 bases that match TRBD1. The CDR3 has 14 amino acids. Germline values: CDR1 SGHDT, CDR2 YYEEEE. Trimming cost V 3 bases and J 4 bases; bases outside gene matches: 4. CDR3 bases: TGTGCCAGCAGCTACAGGGGTCAAAATCAGCCCCAGCATTTT. Protein: CASSYRGQNQPQHF.

In this sample, this clonotype turned up many times. The genes are TRBV6-2 or TRBV6-3 and TRBJ2-5, with TRBD1 identical over 8 bases. The CDR3 is 15 amino acids. The V gene's germline CDR1 is MNHEY and CDR2 SVGEGT. V was pared by 5 bases and J by 6 bases, with 11 bases of the junction left unmatched. CDR3 bases: TGTGCCAGCAGTCGCTGGACAGGGAATAGGAAGACCCAGTACTTC. Its protein product is CASSRWTGNRKTQYF.

In this sample, this clonotype turned up once. V usage is TRBV3-1 and J usage is TRBJ2-2, with 8 bases aligning to TRBD1. CDR3 length: 14 residues. V trimming: 6 bases; J trimming: 4 bases; junction bases outside the gene matches: 4. Germline CDR1 reads LGHDT; CDR2 reads YNNKEL (reference sequence). The CDR3 region has the DNA TGTGCCAGCAGTGGCAGGGGGCTCACCGGGGAGCTGTTTTTT. It yields the protein CASSGRGLTGELFF.

This clonotype was observed a single time. The rearrangement uses TRBV4-2 and TRBJ2-6; 7 bases align to TRBD1. V dropped 0 bases and J dropped 4; count of bases not matched to a gene: 6. Germline values: CDR1 LGHNA, CDR2 YNFKEQ. CDR3 length equals 17 residues. CDR3 residues: CASSQEKTGTGANVLTF. CDR3 bases: TGTGCCAGCAGCCAAGAAAAGACAGGGACCGGGGCCAACGTCCTGACTTTC.

This clonotype has a handful of counts. The gene calls are TRBV12-3 or TRBV12-4 and TRBJ2-4; TRBD1 aligns across 7 bases. This CDR3 has 13 amino acids. Unmatched junction bases numbered 11, after V lost 3 bases and J lost 15 bases. This CDR3 reads CASSFGDPGQSYF. DNA of the CDR3: TGTGCCAGCAGTTTCGGGGATCCGGGACAGTCGTACTTC.

This chain connects TRBV20-1 to TRBJ2-5, with 7 bases aligning to TRBD2. The junction had 13 bases not matched to a gene; V was cut back by 6 bases and J by 3 bases. Germline CDR1 and CDR2: DFQATT and SNEGSKA (reference sequence). The CDR3 totals 15 residues. CDR3 nucleotide sequence: TGCAGTGCCGCCCCTTGGCGCGGGAGAAAAGAGACCCAGTACTTC. Protein sequence: CSAAPWRGRKETQYF.

This clonotype was counted a few times. The gene calls are TRBV29-1 and TRBJ2-5, with D perhaps TRBD1 or TRBD2 (5 bases each). Germline assignment: CDR1 SQVTM and CDR2 ANQGSEA. CDR3 length: 10 residues. The CDR3 sequence is CRMGEETQYF. The CDR3 DNA sequence: TGCCGCATGGGGGAAGAGACCCAGTACTTC.

CDR3 region: CASRAETGELFF. CDR3 in DNA: TGTGCCAGCAGGGCGGAAACCGGGGAGCTGTTTTTT. The chain is built from TRBV2 and TRBJ2-2; D unclear. V was pared by 6 bases and J by 5 bases, with 7 bases between. The CDR3 sequence is 12 residues long. Per the germline V gene, CDR1 is SNHLY and CDR2 is FYNNEI.

The rearrangement uses TRBV12-3 or TRBV12-4 and TRBJ2-5; the match to TRBD1 covers 9 bases. V dropped 8 bases and J dropped 2; count of bases not matched to a gene: 9. This CDR3 spans 15 amino acids. In nucleotides, the CDR3 is TGTGCCAGCGGAACGACGGGACAGGGACAAGAGACCCAGTACTTC. Residues: CASGTTGQGQETQYF.

This clonotype occurred a few times. The V and J genes are TRBV11-2 and TRBJ1-2; 7 bases align to TRBD1. V lost 0 bases and J lost 8; bases outside the gene matches: 9. The CDR3 totals 15 residues. Germline V lookup: CDR1 SGHAT, CDR2 FQNNGV. The CDR3 DNA follows: TGTGCCAGCAGCTTAGAACCAGGGGGGAGTTGGGGCTACACCTTC. The encoded protein is CASSLEPGGSWGYTF.

V and J are TRBV6-2 or TRBV6-3 and TRBJ2-7; 7 nucleotides align to TRBD1. With 6 bases clipped from V and 5 bases from J, the junction kept 7 bases outside the gene matches. The CDR3 covers 13 residues. CDR1 and CDR2 (germline): MNHEY, SVGEGT. CDR3 loop: CASRSTGRHEQYF. The CDR3, as DNA: TGTGCCAGCAGATCGACAGGGAGACACGAGCAGTACTTC.

The chain combines TRBV5-6 with TRBJ1-2; tentatively, D is TRBD1 (5 bases). The germline V and J ends were trimmed by 0 bases and 4 bases, with 13 bases remaining between them. This CDR3 region has 15 residues. Germline V gives CDR1 SGHDT, CDR2 YYEEEE. Written as DNA, the CDR3 is TGTGCCAGCAGCTTGGAAAAGGACGGGGCCTATGGCTACACCTTC. It encodes CASSLEKDGAYGYTF.